The T cell receptor beta chain described here comes from a study of blood T cell repertoires in COVID-19. Study context: T cells, B-cell-depleted T cells, or PBMCs supplied cDNA or gDNA.

CDR3 length: 13 residues. V was trimmed by 6 bases and J by 3 bases, leaving 9 bases between them. Germline CDR1 and CDR2: LNHNV and YYDKDF (reference sequence). Authors' methods: For nucleated cells, counts were estimated from reference gene primer amplification. Here immunoSEQ multiplex PCR was the method, and the copy in TCRdb shows in-frame clones only, minus some. The DNA gave D and trimming, while V, J and clone size come from that table. The table has approximately 200,000 clones, about 82% seen once; the top ten hold over 7%. The study recruited people aged roughly 18 to 100 years across approximately 25 US areas. Before being deemed recovered, Cohort 3 donors had two negative PCRs, clearance, or symptom resolution.

The rearrangement uses TRBV15 and TRBJ1-5, with D possibly TRBD1 on 6 matching bases. Sequenced: PBMCs or T cells enriched from blood (not recorded which). The receptor was derived from a woman aged 25 to 39 who had recovered from COVID-19. CDR3 in DNA: TGTGCCACCAGGGGGGACAACAATCAGCCCCAGCATTTT. It specifies CATRGDNNQPQHF.